Detailed here is one TCR beta chain. The data originate from a study of CD8 T cells in Susac syndrome. Random hexamers primed reverse transcription of about 0.5 to 1 ug RNA. TCR beta CDR3 was amplified by immunoSEQ covering 54 Vbeta and 13 Jbeta. Using its own MiXCR run on the immunoSEQ multiplex PCR reads, TCRdb lists one record per CDR3 protein. The sample records 150,000 to 250,000 distinct CDR3 sequences, roughly 95% being singletons. Germline CDR1 and CDR2: DFQATT and SNEGSKA (reference sequence). After removal of 0 bases from V and 6 bases from J, the junction contained 5 bases not matched to a gene. This CDR3 is built from 13 residues. CD8+ and CD4+ T cells from blood underwent TCR beta sequencing. The multiple sclerosis controls, all treatment-naive patients, had relapsing-remitting disease that was stable or active.

The clonotype was recovered from a human donor with multiple sclerosis. The J gene is TRBJ2-7, the V gene TRBV20-1, with TRBD1 matching 7 bases. Material for sequencing was CD4+ T cells from PBMCs. Written as DNA, the CDR3 is TGCAGTGCTAGAGAGGCAGGGGGAAGCGAGCAGTACTTC. This translates into CSAREAGGSEQYF.